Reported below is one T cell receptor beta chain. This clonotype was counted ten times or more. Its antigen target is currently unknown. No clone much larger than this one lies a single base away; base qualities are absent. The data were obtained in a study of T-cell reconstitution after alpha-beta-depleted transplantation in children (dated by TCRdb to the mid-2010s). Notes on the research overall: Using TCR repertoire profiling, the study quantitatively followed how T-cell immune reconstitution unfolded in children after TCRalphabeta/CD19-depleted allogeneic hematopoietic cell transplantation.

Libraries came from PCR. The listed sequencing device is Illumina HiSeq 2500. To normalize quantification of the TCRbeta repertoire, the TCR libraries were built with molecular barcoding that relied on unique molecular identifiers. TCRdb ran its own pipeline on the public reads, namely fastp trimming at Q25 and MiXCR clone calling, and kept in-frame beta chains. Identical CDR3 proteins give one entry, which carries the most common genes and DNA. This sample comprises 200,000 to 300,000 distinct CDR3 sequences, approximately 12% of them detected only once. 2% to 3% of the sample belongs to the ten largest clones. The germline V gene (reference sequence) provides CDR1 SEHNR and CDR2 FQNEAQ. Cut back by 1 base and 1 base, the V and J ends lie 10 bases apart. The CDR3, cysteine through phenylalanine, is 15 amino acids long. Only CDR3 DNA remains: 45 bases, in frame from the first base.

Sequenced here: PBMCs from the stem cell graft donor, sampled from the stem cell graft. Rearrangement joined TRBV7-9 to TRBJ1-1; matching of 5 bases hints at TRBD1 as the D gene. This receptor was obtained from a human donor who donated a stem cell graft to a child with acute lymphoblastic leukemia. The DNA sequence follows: TGTGCCAGCAGCTTAGGGGGGGGACGGAACACTGAAGCTTTCTTT. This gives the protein CASSLGGGRNTEAFF. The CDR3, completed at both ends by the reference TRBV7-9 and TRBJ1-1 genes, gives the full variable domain DTGVSQNPRHKITKRGQNVTFRCDPISEHNRLYWYRQTLGQGPEFLTYFQNEAQLEKSRLLSDRFSAERPKGSFSTLEIQRTEQGDSAMYLCASSLGGGRNTEAFFGQGTRLTVV.